The entry below gives a single T cell receptor (beta chain) sequence along with its context. The specificity of this receptor is unknown. Per-nucleotide qualities are absent, and no much larger clonotype sits a single base away. The data derive from a study of pediatric ulcerative colitis (dated by TCRdb to between 2017 and 2020). Turning to the overall study: Of the ulcerative colitis patients, several had pancolitis and two had left-sided colitis, and histology in every patient was consistent with ulcerative colitis. From roughly 9 newly diagnosed, treatment-naive pediatric ulcerative colitis patients and four non-IBD control children, paired blood and rectal samples were collected. Using the Pediatric Ulcerative Colitis Activity Index, a couple of patients were classed as having mild disease, four as having moderate disease and three as having acute severe colitis. The paper's findings and limits, for the study overall: Because repertoires came from total lymphocyte DNA, patterns in rare subsets such as regulatory T cells may not be reflected. The healthy control group was small, with only a few individuals. Clonal overlap between a subject's own blood and rectum was significantly greater in ulcerative colitis patients than in controls, which suggests more T cell trafficking to inflamed tissue. Blood-derived T cells may have been included in the rectal pinch biopsies, particularly in patients with overt colitis. Two rectal CDR3 clonotypes were found in every ulcerative colitis patient but in no control. For technical reasons, blood samples from a couple of patients gave substantially fewer templates, and these samples were excluded from the blood-rectal overlap analysis. Features of the rectal repertoire distinguished controls, mild-moderate colitis patients and acute severe colitis patients, and in acute severe colitis rectal diversity was lower because of clonal expansions.

Measured from the cysteine to the phenylalanine, the CDR3 is 17 residues long. Of all the DNA, just the CDR3 is kept, 51 bases in frame from base 1. The germline V gene encodes CDR1 SSHAT and CDR2 FNYEAQ (reference sequence). At the junction V is shortened by 1 base and J by 8 bases; bases outside the gene matches: 9. Using the immunoSEQ TRB Survey service, rearranged CDR3 beta regions were amplified from genomic DNA with multiplex V and J primers. To keep sequencing depth equal across samples, survey-level depth of up to 500,000 reads per sample was applied. Libraries were purified, pooled and sequenced on Illumina technology. In the paper's pipeline: immunoSEQ online tools were used for productive clonality, sample overlap, pairwise scatters, CDR3 beta length, V/D/J gene usage and productiveness. Calculated diversity was the number of unique rearrangements divided by total templates times 100; Shannon and Simpson indices were also computed. Principal component analysis was performed on Z-score normalized data with the R prcomp function and the ggbiplot package. Morisita's index was used to measure clonal overlap between blood and rectum within each subject. TCRdb stores this immuneACCESS table with in-frame sequences only. Part of the clones is absent; in the studies checked, under half of the shortfall reflects unresolved V genes, and no reason is known for the rest. V and J calls and clone size are as listed in that table; D and trimming were resolved from the DNA. Within this sample are 30,000 to 35,000 clones, with roughly 77% of them counted one time only. Clones ranked in the top ten supply 0.85% to 1.3% of the sample.

One to two pinch biopsies were taken from the rectum for research during colonoscopy. Ulcerative colitis patients had received no immunosuppressive medication before the diagnostic colonoscopy. Rectal biopsies were digested with proteinase K before DNA isolation. The Wizard kit (Promega) was used to extract genomic DNA from blood and intestinal samples. The material sequenced was gut tissue. The source of this sequence is a boy aged 5-17 years with mild ulcerative colitis. The rearranged chain carries TRBV7-7 and TRBJ1-6; 9 nucleotides in the junction match TRBD1. The DNA reads as follows: TGTGCCAGCAGCTTAGGAAGGAAGGACAGGGGTGATTCACCCCTCCACTTT. Its amino acids are CASSLGRKDRGDSPLHF.